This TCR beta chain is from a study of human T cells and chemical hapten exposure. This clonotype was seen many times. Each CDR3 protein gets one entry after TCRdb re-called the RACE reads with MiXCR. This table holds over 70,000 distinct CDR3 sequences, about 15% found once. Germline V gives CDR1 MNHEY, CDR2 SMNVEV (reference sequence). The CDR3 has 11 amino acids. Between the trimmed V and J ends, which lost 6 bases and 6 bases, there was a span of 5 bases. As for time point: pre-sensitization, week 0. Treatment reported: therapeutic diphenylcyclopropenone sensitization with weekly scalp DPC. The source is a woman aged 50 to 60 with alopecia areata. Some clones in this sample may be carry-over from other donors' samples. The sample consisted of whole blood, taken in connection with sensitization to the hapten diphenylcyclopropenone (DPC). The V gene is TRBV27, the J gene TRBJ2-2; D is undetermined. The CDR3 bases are TGTGCCAGCAGCCACTCCGGGGAGCTGTTTTTT. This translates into CASSHSGELFF.